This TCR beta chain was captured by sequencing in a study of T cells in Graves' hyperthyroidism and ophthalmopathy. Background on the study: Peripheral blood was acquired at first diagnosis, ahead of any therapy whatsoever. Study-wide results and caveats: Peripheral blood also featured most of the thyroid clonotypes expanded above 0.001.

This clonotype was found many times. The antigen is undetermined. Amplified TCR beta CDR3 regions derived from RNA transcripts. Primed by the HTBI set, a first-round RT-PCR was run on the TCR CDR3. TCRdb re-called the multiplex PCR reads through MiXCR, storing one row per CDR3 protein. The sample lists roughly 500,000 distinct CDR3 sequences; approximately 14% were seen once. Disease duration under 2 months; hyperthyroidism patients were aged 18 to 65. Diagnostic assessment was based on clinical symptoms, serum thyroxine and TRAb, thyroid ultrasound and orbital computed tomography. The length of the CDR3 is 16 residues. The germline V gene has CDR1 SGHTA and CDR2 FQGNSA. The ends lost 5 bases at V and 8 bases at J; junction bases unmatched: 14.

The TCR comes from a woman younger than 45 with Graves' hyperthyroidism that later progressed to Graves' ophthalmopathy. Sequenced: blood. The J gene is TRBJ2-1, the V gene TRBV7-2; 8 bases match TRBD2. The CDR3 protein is CASSPYSGVGGDEQFF. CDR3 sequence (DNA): TGTGCCAGCAGCCCCTATAGCGGGGTCGGCGGCGATGAGCAGTTCTTC.